The sequence of this T cell receptor (beta chain) was determined in a study of T cell responses to AZD1222 COVID-19 vaccine. This clone was seen a handful of times. Its matching antigen is unknown. Recipients boosted at about 4 weeks or about 12 weeks are pooled. General observations from the study: An increase in Spike-specific TCR breadth and depth was observed after two AZD1222 doses.

Profiled with immunoSEQ multiplex PCR; TCRdb holds only in-frame clones, not every one. Found here are roughly 100,000 clones, 70% to 90% of them singletons; the top ten hold roughly 2.5%. The germline CDR1 and CDR2 sequences are SQVTM and ANQGSEA. The CDR3 contains 8 residues. V lost 4 bases, J lost 15 bases, and 7 bases lay in between. This rearrangement joins TRBV29-1 to TRBJ2-1, with no clear D. Sequencing was performed on peripheral blood, taken 28 days after the second AZD1222 dose. The receptor was derived from an adult who received the AZD1222 COVID-19 vaccine. Written as DNA, the CDR3 is TGCAGCGTTGCCTCTGGGTTCTTC. It translates to CSVASGFF.